Included here is one TCR beta chain sequence, with context. Its antigen remains unknown. Averaging approximately 110 mL, one heparinised blood draw came from each individual donor. This specimen comes from a study of beta chain features in type 1 diabetes. Overall study results and limits: Moderate yet significant TCRB CDR3 shortening was seen in Type 1 diabetes patients in all four CD4+ subsets.

V dropped 2 bases and J dropped 2 bases, with 10 bases sitting between them. Germline CDR1 reads SGDLS; CDR2 reads YYNGEE. CDR3 length: 15 amino acids. Sequenced material consisted of expressed TCRB transcripts (all of the isolated RNA was reverse transcribed). Measured with immunoSEQ multiplex PCR; TCRdb has only the in-frame clones, and not every one. This table holds about 900,000 clones, 17% found once. The sequenced sample was naive CD4+ T cells from blood. This sequence was found in a woman between 18 and 29 years old in good health. The rearrangement links TRBV9 to TRBJ2-2; no reliable D call. CDR3 sequence (DNA): TGTGCCAGCAGCGTCCAGGCCTTAAACACCGGGGAGCTGTTTTTT. Its translation: CASSVQALNTGELFF.